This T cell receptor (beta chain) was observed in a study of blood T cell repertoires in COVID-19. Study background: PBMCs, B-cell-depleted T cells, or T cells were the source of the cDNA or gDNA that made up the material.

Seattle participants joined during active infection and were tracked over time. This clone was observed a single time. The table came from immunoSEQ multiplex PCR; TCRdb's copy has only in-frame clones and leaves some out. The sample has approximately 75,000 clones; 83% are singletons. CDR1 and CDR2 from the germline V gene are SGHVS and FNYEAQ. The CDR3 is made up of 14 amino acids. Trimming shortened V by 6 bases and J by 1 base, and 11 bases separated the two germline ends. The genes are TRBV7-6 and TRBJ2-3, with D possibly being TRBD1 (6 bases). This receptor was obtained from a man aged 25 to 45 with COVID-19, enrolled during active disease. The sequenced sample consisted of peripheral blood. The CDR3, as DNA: TGTGCCAGCAGTCGTGGACAGCGCACAGATACGCAGTATTTT. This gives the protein CASSRGQRTDTQYF. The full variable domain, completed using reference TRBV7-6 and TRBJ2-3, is GAGVSQSPRYKVTKRGQDVALRCDPISGHVSLYWYRQALGQGPEFLTYFNYEAQQDKSGLPNDRFSAERPEGSISTLTIQRTEQRDSAMYRCASSRGQRTDTQYFGPGTRLTVL.